The 27 T cell receptor beta chains presented below share a single source sample, sequenced in a study of breast tumors, draining lymph nodes, adjacent tissues. TCRdb ran MiXCR on the multiplex PCR reads and lists one entry per CDR3 protein. The repertoire consists of roughly 130,000 distinct CDR3 sequences, with 15% to 20% occurring once and the leading ten covering under 4.5%. Breast cancer patients provided tissue from their axillary draining lymph nodes. Sequenced: axillary lymph node tissue. The receptors shown here come from a female donor with breast cancer. Some clones in this sample may be carry-over from other donors' samples.

Many counts were recorded for this clonotype. V usage is TRBV9 and J usage is TRBJ2-3; the D gene is possibly TRBD2 (6 bases). The V gene's germline CDR1 is SGDLS and CDR2 YYNGEE. The length of the CDR3 is 15 residues. V shed 0 bases and J shed 3 bases, with 11 bases lying between them. This CDR3 reads CASSVVDGRTDTQYF. The CDR3 region has the DNA TGTGCCAGCAGCGTAGTAGACGGGAGAACAGATACGCAGTATTTT.

The table lists this clonotype with many counts. J is TRBJ2-3 and V is TRBV5-4; 11 positions match TRBD2. Germline CDR1 reads SGHNT; CDR2 reads YYREEE (reference sequence). The V and J ends lost 4 bases and 1 base, in that order; junction bases with no gene match: 2. The CDR3 runs to 15 residues. Here the CDR3 reads CASSQTSGGTDTQYF. The DNA of the CDR3 is TGTGCCAGCAGCCAGACTAGCGGGGGCACAGATACGCAGTATTTT.

Details on this clonotype: A much larger clone differs by one base, so this may be a read error. The chain uses TRBV4-1 and TRBJ1-2; TRBD1 matches at 7 bases. Per germline, CDR1 MGHRA and CDR2 YSYEKL. The CDR3 spans 15 residues. CDR3 bases: TGCGCCAGCAGCCAAGAAGGCGGGACAGTCTATGGCTACGCCTTC. This translates into CASSQEGGTVYGYAF.

This clonotype was seen more than once but under ten times. A much larger clone lies a single base off, so this may be a read error. This chain connects TRBV10-3 to TRBJ1-3, with D possibly matching TRBD1 (5 bases). The CDR3 sequence is 15 residues long. Germline CDR1 reads ENHRY; CDR2 reads SYGVKD. The CDR3 region is CAISDRGESGNTVYF. The DNA of the CDR3 is TGTGCCATCAGTGATAGAGGGGAGTCTGGAAACACCGTATATTTT.

Comments on this clonotype: This clone may be a read error of a much larger clone one base away. This CDR3 is missing its conserved last phenylalanine or tryptophan, likely due to a read error. The J gene is TRBJ2-5, the V gene TRBV5-1; 8 bases fit TRBD2. The CDR3 runs to 17 residues. V lost 0 bases to trimming and J lost 2 bases; unmatched junction nucleotides: 9. Per germline, CDR1 SGHRS and CDR2 YFSETQ. CDR3 protein: CASSLGASGSAQETQYL. The CDR3, as DNA: TGCGCCAGCAGCTTGGGGGCCAGCGGGAGCGCACAAGAGACCCAGTACCTC.

This clonotype was seen ten or more times. The chain combines TRBV15 with TRBJ2-7; no clear D gene. The CDR3 is 12 amino acids. Per germline, CDR1 LNHNV and CDR2 YYDKDF (reference sequence). V was shortened by 1 base and J by 4 bases, with 5 bases between the two germline ends. CDR3 in DNA: TGTGCCACCAGCAGAGGAGAATACGAGCAGTACTTC. Protein product: CATSRGEYEQYF.

This clonotype was detected ten times or more. The chain has TRBV7-2 and TRBJ1-2; D gene uncertain. Per germline, CDR1 SGHTA and CDR2 FQGNSA. Trimming removed 1 base at V and 1 base at J, with 7 bases between. This CDR3 is 14 amino acids long. CDR3 sequence (DNA): TGTGCCAGCAGCTTAGGTCTGGGTAACTATGGCTACACCTTC. Amino acids: CASSLGLGNYGYTF.

The sample holds many counts of this clonotype. The chain links TRBV7-2 to TRBJ2-3; D call uncertain. Trimming removed 8 bases at V and 2 bases at J, with 8 bases between. The germline V gene encodes CDR1 SGHTA and CDR2 FQGNSA. The CDR3 spans 12 residues. CDR3 sequence: CASEESTDTQYF. The DNA of the CDR3 is TGTGCCAGCGAGGAATCCACAGATACGCAGTATTTT.

As for this clonotype: This may arise from a read error, as a much more abundant clone is one base away. J is TRBJ1-2 and V is TRBV29-1; 7 bases align to TRBD1. Looked up from germline, CDR1 is SQVTM and CDR2 is ANQGSEA. The V segment lost 7 bases and the J segment 3 bases; nucleotides outside the gene matches: 11. The CDR3 consists of 14 residues. CDR3 in amino acids: CSASTGLVDYGYTF. In nucleotides, the CDR3 is TGCAGCGCATCGACAGGGCTTGTGGACTATGGCTACACCTTC.

At least ten counts were recorded for this clonotype. The chain uses TRBV7-9 and TRBJ2-6; D remains ambiguous. The germline V gene encodes CDR1 SEHNR and CDR2 FQNEAQ (reference sequence). The V and J ends lost 1 base and 0 bases respectively, with 10 bases between them. This CDR3 comprises 17 residues. The CDR3 loop reads CASSLVDSSSGANVLTF. In nucleotides, the CDR3 is TGTGCCAGCAGCTTAGTTGACTCCAGCTCTGGGGCCAACGTCCTGACTTTC. The full variable domain, completed using reference TRBV7-9 and TRBJ2-6, is DTGVSQNPRHKITKRGQNVTFRCDPISEHNRLYWYRQTLGQGPEFLTYFQNEAQLEKSRLLSDRFSAERPKGSFSTLEIQRTEQGDSAMYLCASSLVDSSSGANVLTFGAGSRLTVL.

A note on this clonotype: At one end, the junction sequence differs from germline, possibly due to a read error. The rearrangement links TRBV15 to TRBJ2-5; D ambiguous. Germline V gives CDR1 LNHNV, CDR2 YYDKDF (reference sequence). This CDR3 spans 17 amino acids. The CDR3 DNA sequence: TGTGCCACCAGCAGGGGAAAAAGGACCGGAGCCCAAGAGACCCAATACTTC. This translates into CATSRGKRTGAQETQYF.

Ten or more counts support this clonotype. In DNA, the CDR3 is TGTGCCAGTAGTATGGAGCGGGCCGCCGGTTACAATGAGCAGTTCTTC. Protein: CASSMERAAGYNEQFF. The chain links TRBV19 to TRBJ2-1; TRBD2 is a possible D gene (6 bases). This CDR3 is built from 16 residues. Looked up from germline, CDR1 is LNHDA and CDR2 is SQIVND (reference sequence). The V end was cut by 3 bases, the J end by 4 bases, with 16 bases between. The full variable domain, with the rest looked up from reference TRBV19 and TRBJ2-1, is DGGITQSPKYLFRKEGQNVTLSCEQNLNHDAMYWYRQDPGQGLRLIYYSQIVNDFQKGDIAEGYSVSREKKESFPLTVTSAQKNPTAFYLCASSMERAAGYNEQFFGPGTRLTVL.

This clonotype was detected ten times or more. The genes are TRBV4-1 and TRBJ2-5, with D possibly being TRBD2 (6 bases). The V gene lost 1 base and the J gene lost 5 bases, with 11 bases spanning the gap. CDR1 is MGHRA and CDR2 is YSYEKL in the germline V gene. This CDR3 spans 14 amino acids. The CDR3 coding sequence is TGCGCCAGCAGCCAAGTGTCGGGGGACGAGACCCAGTACTTC. Protein: CASSQVSGDETQYF.

The chain combines TRBV18 with TRBJ1-6; TRBD1 agrees at 7 bases. This CDR3 is built from 15 residues. Germline values: CDR1 KGHSH, CDR2 LQKENI. V dropped 3 bases and J dropped 7; count of bases not matched to a gene: 6. CDR3 coding DNA: TGTGCCAGCTCACCCCCCGGGACAGCCAATTCACCCCTCCACTTT. It codes for CASSPPGTANSPLHF.

This clonotype was observed many times. The CDR3 coding sequence is TGTGCCAGCAGTTTTTCCGGGGGCTACGAGCAGTACTTC. This gives the protein CASSFSGGYEQYF. The rearrangement joins TRBV12-3 or TRBV12-4 to TRBJ2-7, with a tentative D call TRBD2 (6 bases). The CDR3 spans 13 residues. The V gene lost 3 bases and the J gene lost 3 bases, with 9 bases spanning the gap.

There are many counts of this clonotype. The chain links TRBV7-8 to TRBJ1-5, with D unresolved. The V end was cut by 3 bases, the J end by 3 bases, with 3 bases between. CDR3 length: 12 amino acids. The germline CDR1 and CDR2 sequences are SGHVS and FQNEAQ. The CDR3 loop is CASSFFNQPQHF. The CDR3 DNA reads TGTGCCAGCAGCTTTTTCAATCAGCCCCAGCATTTT.

This clonotype was seen at least ten times. CDR3 DNA sequence: TGTGCCAGCAGTCGAGGAACAGAGCAGTACTTC. It specifies CASSRGTEQYF. The genes are TRBV11-2 and TRBJ2-7; D is unresolved. V was shortened by 6 bases and J by 7 bases, with 10 bases between the two germline ends. Per the germline V gene, CDR1 is SGHAT and CDR2 is FQNNGV. There are 11 residues in the CDR3.

This clonotype was seen ten or more times. The chain combines TRBV6-1 with TRBJ1-2; TRBD1 agrees at 7 bases. The CDR3 loop spans 14 amino acids. The junction had 4 bases not matched to a gene; V was cut back by 2 bases and J by 4 bases. Germline V gene data show CDR1 as MNHNS and CDR2 as SASEGT. CDR3 amino acids: CASSESGGGYGYTF. The DNA of the CDR3 is TGTGCCAGCAGTGAATCAGGGGGAGGCTATGGCTACACCTTC.

The sample holds many counts of this clonotype. The genes are TRBV10-3 and TRBJ2-7; D possibly corresponds to TRBD1 (6 bases). CDR1 is ENHRY and CDR2 is SYGVKD in the germline V gene. Between the trimmed V and J ends, which lost 10 bases and 2 bases, there was a span of 27 bases. This CDR3 is built from 17 residues. For the CDR3, the DNA is TGTGCCACGCTCCGGGACAAGGATCCCAGAGGAACCTACGAGCAGTACTTC. It translates to CATLRDKDPRGTYEQYF.

In the case of this clonotype: A read error may explain this, as a much larger clone is one base away. The chain couples TRBV12-3 or TRBV12-4 to TRBJ2-1; TRBD2 agrees at 7 bases. The CDR3 spans 14 residues. The junction had 4 bases not matched to a gene; V was cut back by 3 bases and J by 5 bases. The CDR3 DNA sequence: TGTGCCAGCAGTTTGCAGCGGGATGACAATGAGCAGTTCTTC. Its protein product is CASSLQRDDNEQFF.

This clonotype came up many times. The chain joins TRBV13 to TRBJ2-7; D may be TRBD1 (5 bases). This CDR3 region has 14 residues. Germline CDR1 reads PRHDT; CDR2 reads FYEKMQ (reference sequence). Trimming cost V 1 base and J 5 bases, with 12 bases left between them. CDR3 sequence (DNA): TGTGCCAGCAGCTTAGAACAGGAAATAGACGAGCAGTACTTC. This translates into CASSLEQEIDEQYF. Using reference TRBV13 and TRBJ2-7 for the parts outside the CDR3, the full variable domain is AAGVIQSPRHLIKEKRETATLKCYPIPRHDTVYWYQQGPGQDPQFLISFYEKMQSDKGSIPDRFSAQQFSDYHSELNMSSLELGDSALYFCASSLEQEIDEQYFGPGTRLTVT.

On this clonotype: This clone may be a read error of a much larger clone one base away. Since no conserved phenylalanine or tryptophan closes the CDR3, a read error is the likely cause. The chain carries TRBV24-1 and TRBJ2-1, with a possible D match to TRBD2 (6 bases). This CDR3 contains 12 residues. Between the trimmed V and J ends, which lost 7 bases and 7 bases, there was a span of 10 bases. Germline-derived CDR1 and CDR2 are KGHDR and SFDVKD. The CDR3 DNA reads TGTGCCACCAGGGCCGGGAGTAATGAGCAGTTCCTC. It yields the protein CATRAGSNEQFL.

With regard to this clonotype: With a much larger clone just one base away, this may be a read error. This sequence joins TRBV11-3 and TRBJ2-3, with D perhaps matching TRBD1 or TRBD2 (5 bases each). V was trimmed by 5 bases and J by 3 bases, leaving 15 bases between them. The CDR3 runs to 15 residues. In germline, CDR1 is SGHNT, CDR2 YENEEA. CDR3 in amino acids: CASSIGTLGTDTQYF. The DNA for the CDR3 is TGTGCCAGCAGCATAGGGACCTTGGGTACAGATACGCAGTATTTT.

This clonotype was observed at least ten times. The J gene is TRBJ1-4, the V gene TRBV19, with a tentative D call TRBD1 (5 bases). The germline V gene encodes CDR1 LNHDA and CDR2 SQIVND (reference sequence). This CDR3 contains 14 residues. Trimming took 4 bases from V and 13 from J, leaving 19 bases between them. CDR3 in amino acids: CASSTGTSEGGLFF. As DNA, the CDR3 is TGTGCCAGTAGTACCGGGACGTCCGAGGGTGGACTGTTTTTT. The whole variable domain, filled in from reference TRBV19 and TRBJ1-4, reads DGGITQSPKYLFRKEGQNVTLSCEQNLNHDAMYWYRQDPGQGLRLIYYSQIVNDFQKGDIAEGYSVSREKKESFPLTVTSAQKNPTAFYLCASSTGTSEGGLFFGSGTQLSVL.

This clonotype showed up many times. The chain joins TRBV12-3 or TRBV12-4 to TRBJ2-5; maybe TRBD1 (5 bases). Trimming removed 6 bases from V and 0 bases from J, with 8 bases in between. CDR3 length: 13 residues. The CDR3 protein is CASRPTDQETQYF. In DNA form, the CDR3 reads TGTGCCAGCAGGCCGACAGACCAAGAGACCCAGTACTTC.

This clonotype was seen repeatedly, ten times or more. The gene calls are TRBV7-9 and TRBJ1-2; D is perhaps TRBD1 (6 bases). This CDR3 is 15 amino acids long. V gave up 3 bases and J gave up 1 base, with 12 bases separating them. Germline CDR1 is SEHNR and CDR2 is FQNEAQ (reference sequence). The CDR3 is CASSFGTNYNYGYTF. The CDR3 nucleotides read TGTGCCAGCAGCTTTGGGACAAATTATAACTATGGCTACACCTTC.

CDR3 protein: CASSATPERAFF. The CDR3 DNA sequence: TGCGCCAGCAGCGCTACACCCGAGCGAGCTTTCTTT. The V and J genes are TRBV5-1 and TRBJ1-1; D remains unclear. Trimming shortened V by 4 bases and J by 10 bases, and 14 bases separated the two germline ends. CDR3 length equals 12 residues. Germline CDR1 SGHRS, CDR2 YFSETQ.